This T cell receptor beta chain was documented in a study of control samples from healthy donors and cancer patients. Data came from immunoSEQ multiplex PCR; TCRdb stores just in-frame clones and leaves some out. This sample has tens of thousands of clones; approximately 90% occur once, and the top ten carry around a fifth. The germline V gene encodes CDR1 SGHNT and CDR2 YYREEE (reference sequence). This CDR3 has 15 residues. V lost 3 bases, J lost 3 bases, and 4 bases stayed unmatched. Sequences were obtained from PBMCs. The rearrangement uses TRBV5-4 and TRBJ2-1, with 9 bases that match TRBD2. This sequence was found in a woman aged 40 to 50 with head and neck cancer. The chain's CDR3 is CASSSLAGSYNEQFF. CDR3 DNA sequence: TGTGCCAGCAGCTCGCTAGCGGGGAGCTACAATGAGCAGTTCTTC.